This T cell receptor beta chain emerged from a study of cytomegalovirus exposure and HLA in healthy donors. Germline lookup yields CDR1 LNHNV and CDR2 YYDKDF (reference sequence). V was cut by 0 bases and J by 10 bases, with 18 bases left in between. This CDR3 has 15 amino acids. Separation from the roughly 680-subject first cohort characterized the approximately 120-subject validation cohort, to which the donors belonged. The data were produced by immunoSEQ multiplex PCR, yet TCRdb's version contains in-frame clones alone and is incomplete. The sample yields 100,000 to 150,000 clones, roughly 87% seen once.

The sample taken for sequencing was PBMCs. This TCR came from a woman aged 18-35 years in good health and CMV-seronegative. The gene calls are TRBV15 and TRBJ1-1, with D possibly TRBD1 on 6 matching bases. CDR3 nucleotides: TGTGCCACCAGCAGAGATAACGGGGGGCAGGTCGGAGCTTTCTTT. This gives the protein CATSRDNGGQVGAFF.